This is a list of T cell receptor beta chains from one sample in a study of blood T cell repertoires in COVID-19. The data were produced by immunoSEQ multiplex PCR, yet TCRdb's version contains in-frame clones alone and is incomplete. The sample yields 150,000 to 200,000 clones, 84% seen once. Input material: PBMCs or T cells enriched from blood (not recorded which). The receptors originated from a man between 45 and 60 years old who had recovered from COVID-19. CDR3s include the opening cysteine and the closing phenylalanine or tryptophan. Each record gives: J gene, V gene, D gene, clone size, CDR3 DNA, CDR3 protein. The D gene is left open where the match is weak. Clone size is given for some rows only: seen once, a few or many times, or a class if the clone is expanded.

J gene: TRBJ2-7; V gene: TRBV5-5; D gene: TRBD2; clone size: -; CDR3 DNA: TGTGCCACCTCTGCAAGCGGGGGGCTTACCTACGAGCAGTACTTC; CDR3 protein: CATSASGGLTYEQYF
J gene: TRBJ1-2; V gene: TRBV12-3/TRBV12-4; D gene: -; clone size: few; CDR3 DNA: TGTGCCAGCAGTTTGGACAGTCGCTATGGCTACACCTTC; CDR3 protein: CASSLDSRYGYTF
J gene: TRBJ1-5; V gene: TRBV28; D gene: -; clone size: -; CDR3 DNA: TGTGCCAGCAGTTTTGAGTTTAATCAGCCCCAGCATTTT; CDR3 protein: CASSFEFNQPQHF
J gene: TRBJ1-1; V gene: TRBV9; D gene: TRBD1; clone size: -; CDR3 DNA: TGTGCCAGCAGCGTACGAGGACAGGGGGCTGAAGCTTTCTTT; CDR3 protein: CASSVRGQGAEAFF
J gene: TRBJ2-1; V gene: TRBV5-1; D gene: TRBD2; clone size: -; CDR3 DNA: TGCGCCAGCAGCCCTAGACTAGCGGGGGGAATGAGCTCCTACAATGAGCAGTTCTTC; CDR3 protein: CASSPRLAGGMSSYNEQFF
J gene: TRBJ1-2; V gene: TRBV3-1/TRBV3-2; D gene: -; clone size: -; CDR3 DNA: TGTGCCAGCAGCCAATTTCGGGTACGCTACACCTTC; CDR3 protein: CASSQFRVRYTF
J gene: TRBJ2-3; V gene: TRBV5-1; D gene: -; clone size: -; CDR3 DNA: TGCGCCAGCAGCTTACTAGGAGTCGTAGATACGCAGTATTTT; CDR3 protein: CASSLLGVVDTQYF
J gene: TRBJ1-2; V gene: TRBV14; D gene: -; clone size: -; CDR3 DNA: TGTGCCAGCAGCCATTGGGGGGGGGCCAGTGACTATGGCTACACCTTC; CDR3 protein: CASSHWGGASDYGYTF
J gene: TRBJ1-5; V gene: TRBV27; D gene: TRBD1; clone size: -; CDR3 DNA: TGTGCCAGCCGGACAGGGATCAATCAGCCCCAGCATTTT; CDR3 protein: CASRTGINQPQHF
J gene: TRBJ1-2; V gene: TRBV5-8; D gene: TRBD1; clone size: -; CDR3 DNA: TGTGCCAGCAGCGGGACAGGGGCCCTTAACTATGGCTACACCTTC; CDR3 protein: CASSGTGALNYGYTF
J gene: TRBJ2-7; V gene: TRBV27; D gene: -; clone size: -; CDR3 DNA: TGTGCCAGCAGTTTTAACAGAGCCTACGAGCAGTACTTC; CDR3 protein: CASSFNRAYEQYF
J gene: TRBJ1-2; V gene: TRBV5-6; D gene: -; clone size: -; CDR3 DNA: TGTGCCAGCAGCTCCCAGCCCACCCCGGGAGCCAACTATGGCTACACCTTC; CDR3 protein: CASSSQPTPGANYGYTF
J gene: TRBJ2-3; V gene: TRBV4-1; D gene: TRBD2; clone size: many; CDR3 DNA: TGCGCCAGCAGCCGCGCATGGACTAGCGGGGGGCCAAGCACAGATACGCAGTATTTT; CDR3 protein: CASSRAWTSGGPSTDTQYF
J gene: TRBJ1-2; V gene: TRBV24-1; D gene: TRBD1; clone size: -; CDR3 DNA: TGTGCCACCAGTGAGCCGACAGGGAACTATGGCTACACCTTC; CDR3 protein: CATSEPTGNYGYTF
J gene: TRBJ1-2; V gene: TRBV5-1; D gene: TRBD1; clone size: -; CDR3 DNA: TGCGCCAGCAGCTCTTCCGGACAGGGTCGGGGCTACACCTTC; CDR3 protein: CASSSSGQGRGYTF
J gene: TRBJ1-4; V gene: TRBV27; D gene: -; clone size: -; CDR3 DNA: TGTGCCAGCAGTTTAGAGGGATATGTTAATGAAAAACTGTTTTTT; CDR3 protein: CASSLEGYVNEKLFF
J gene: TRBJ1-1; V gene: TRBV19; D gene: TRBD1; clone size: -; CDR3 DNA: TGTGCCAGTGGGTACTCCGGGACAGGGAGAACTGAAGCTTTCTTT; CDR3 protein: CASGYSGTGRTEAFF
J gene: TRBJ2-2; V gene: TRBV11-2; D gene: -; clone size: few; CDR3 DNA: TGTGCCAGCAGCCAAGACAGAAGGAACACCGGGGAGCTGTTTTTT; CDR3 protein: CASSQDRRNTGELFF
J gene: TRBJ1-5; V gene: TRBV28; D gene: -; clone size: -; CDR3 DNA: TGTGCCAGCAGAGGGTTACAGGTTCAGCCCCAGCATTTT; CDR3 protein: CASRGLQVQPQHF
J gene: TRBJ1-1; V gene: TRBV6-5; D gene: TRBD1; clone size: -; CDR3 DNA: TGTGCCAGCACCACCCTCGACAGGGTAGATCCTGAAGCTTTCTTT; CDR3 protein: CASTTLDRVDPEAFF
J gene: TRBJ1-6; V gene: TRBV27; D gene: -; clone size: -; CDR3 DNA: TGTGCCAGCAGTTTAAGCGATTTCCGAAAATCACCCCTCCACTTT; CDR3 protein: CASSLSDFRKSPLHF
J gene: TRBJ1-5; V gene: TRBV6-5; D gene: TRBD1; clone size: -; CDR3 DNA: TGTGCCAGCAGCGACAGGGTGGGACAGCCCCAGCATTTT; CDR3 protein: CASSDRVGQPQHF
J gene: TRBJ2-1; V gene: TRBV13; D gene: TRBD1; clone size: -; CDR3 DNA: TGTGCCAGCAGTTTAAGAGGGGGCGATGAGCAGTTCTTC; CDR3 protein: CASSLRGGDEQFF
J gene: TRBJ1-2; V gene: TRBV16; D gene: TRBD1; clone size: -; CDR3 DNA: TGTGCCAGCAGCCTACTACAGACAGGGGGAGATCATGGCTACACCTTC; CDR3 protein: CASSLLQTGGDHGYTF
J gene: TRBJ2-7; V gene: TRBV6-5; D gene: -; clone size: -; CDR3 DNA: TGTGCCAGCAGTTACTCAACTTACTACGAGCAGTACTTC; CDR3 protein: CASSYSTYYEQYF